This TCR beta chain is from a study of OX40 agonist ivuxolimab in advanced cancers. On the study more broadly: Patients were roughly 87% male with ages about 23 to 90, mean around 61. Study-level findings and limits: Partial responders at 0.1-3.0 mg/kg showed near-lowest clonal expansion.

Of note for this clone: As yet, its antigen is unknown.

The CDR3 covers 14 residues. V lost 5 bases and J 2 bases, leaving 10 bases between the germline ends. Germline V CDR1 and CDR2: MDHEN, SYDVKM. Libraries were prepared by immunoSEQ multiplex PCR; TCRdb keeps only in-frame clonotypes and omits some of them. The sample consists of 90,000 or so clones, 91% of them appearing once. Sequencing was performed on CD4+ or CD8+ T cells sorted from blood, taken in a trial of the OX40 agonist ivuxolimab. The chain uses TRBV28 and TRBJ2-4, with D unclear. This TCR was recovered from an adult with an advanced solid tumor such as melanoma, head and neck, liver or kidney cancer. The CDR3 coding sequence is TGTGCCAGCAGTCCCATGGGTACCAAAAACATTCAGTACTTC. It codes for CASSPMGTKNIQYF.